The rows below give T cell receptor beta chains drawn from one sample of a study of T cell responses to AZD1222 COVID-19 vaccine. TCRdb's table, derived via immunoSEQ multiplex PCR, lists solely in-frame clones and lacks some. The sample has approximately 120,000 clones, more than 80% seen once. Sequencing used peripheral blood, obtained on day 0 of AZD1222 vaccination. All receptors come from an adult in good health. CDR3s include the opening cysteine and the closing phenylalanine or tryptophan. A D gene is named only where the DNA matches it firmly. The listing skips clone size in some rows; elsewhere it reads once, few, many or a size class.

D,size,V,J,CDR3,DNA
TRBD1,.,TRBV4-3,TRBJ1-6,CASSQDFGQGYSYNSPLHF,TGCGCCAGCAGCCAAGACTTTGGACAGGGGTACTCCTATAATTCACCCCTCCACTTT
TRBD1,.,TRBV15,TRBJ2-7,CATSRDADRGGHEQYF,TGTGCCACCAGCAGAGATGCCGACCGAGGGGGCCACGAGCAGTACTTC
TRBD1,once,TRBV7-9,TRBJ1-5,CASSQTGMNQPQHF,TGTGCCAGCAGCCAGACAGGGATGAATCAGCCCCAGCATTTT
.,.,TRBV10-2,TRBJ1-4,CASSEVVGGLREKLFF,TGCGCCAGCAGTGAGGTCGTGGGGGGTTTAAGAGAAAAACTGTTTTTT
.,.,TRBV29-1,TRBJ2-1,CSVDSPDREQFF,TGCAGCGTTGACTCACCCGACCGTGAGCAGTTCTTC
TRBD1,once,TRBV6-6,TRBJ1-5,CASSRQGQYSNQPQHF,TGTGCCAGCAGTCGACAGGGACAATATAGCAATCAGCCCCAGCATTTT
TRBD2,.,TRBV20-1,TRBJ2-1,CSAPTSGIEFF,TGCAGTGCTCCGACTAGCGGGATCGAGTTCTTC
.,.,TRBV18,TRBJ1-2,CASSPPGARYGYTF,TGTGCCAGCTCACCACCGGGAGCCCGTTATGGCTACACCTTC
.,.,TRBV19,TRBJ2-5,CASSTESGKTQYF,TGTGCCAGTAGTACCGAATCGGGGAAGACCCAGTACTTC
TRBD1,.,TRBV29-1,TRBJ2-7,CSVVDRGASYEQYF,TGCAGCGTTGTTGACAGGGGGGCCTCCTACGAGCAGTACTTC
.,.,TRBV5-1,TRBJ2-1,CASSIQGSSYNEQFF,TGCGCCAGCAGCATCCAGGGGAGCTCCTACAATGAGCAGTTCTTC